The 32 T cell receptor beta chains listed next were all sequenced from one sample in a study of blood T cells in healthy people across ages. Sample-barcoded 5' priming and a J-beta primer mix drove a second PCR of about 6 to 12 cycles. TCRdb called the 5' RACE reads again in MiXCR, with one record for every CDR3 protein. Among 1 million to 1.2 million distinct CDR3 sequences listed, approximately 38% were seen once. Sequenced sample: blood. These receptors were taken from a man aged 18-30 years in good health.

The V call is TRBV20-1, the J call TRBJ2-3; D tentatively fits TRBD1 or TRBD2 (5 bases each). The CDR3 totals 15 residues. V lost 7 bases to trimming and J lost 3 bases, with 20 bases between them. CDR1 and CDR2 (germline): DFQATT, SNEGSKA (reference sequence). In nucleotides, the CDR3 is TGCAGTGTGGTAGTTTTGGGGGTTCCTACAGATACGCAGTATTTT. Residues: CSVVVLGVPTDTQYF.

This clonotype has only a few counts. The genes are TRBV7-9 and TRBJ1-2, with 10 bases matching TRBD1. Germline V gene data show CDR1 as SEHNR and CDR2 as FQNEAQ (reference sequence). V trimming: 2 bases; J trimming: 4 bases; junction bases outside the gene matches: 4. CDR3 size: 15 residues. The chain's CDR3 is CASSLTGTGVYGYTF. CDR3 nucleotide sequence: TGTGCCAGCAGCTTAACCGGGACAGGGGTCTATGGCTACACCTTC.

The table lists this clonotype with a few counts. This chain links TRBV20-1 with TRBJ2-1; 7 positions match TRBD2. The CDR3 spans 16 residues. The V gene end was trimmed by 0 bases and the J gene end by 3 bases; junction bases not matched to a gene: 8. The germline gives CDR1 DFQATT, CDR2 SNEGSKA (reference sequence). CDR3 nucleotides: TGCAGTGCTAGAGATCAAGCGGGGACCCTCTACAATGAGCAGTTCTTC. Residues: CSARDQAGTLYNEQFF.

The V and J genes are TRBV7-6 and TRBJ2-3; 7 bases line up with TRBD1. In germline, CDR1 is SGHVS, CDR2 FNYEAQ. The CDR3 is made up of 18 amino acids. The junction had 11 bases not matched to a gene; V was cut back by 1 base and J by 1 base. CDR3 sequence reads: CASSLGLPGGAGTDTQYF. CDR3 sequence (DNA): TGTGCCAGCAGCTTAGGGCTACCAGGGGGAGCGGGCACAGATACGCAGTATTTT.

This chain uses TRBV20-1 with TRBJ2-1; 11 bases line up with TRBD2. The germline V gene has CDR1 DFQATT and CDR2 SNEGSKA (reference sequence). V dropped 5 bases and J dropped 0; count of bases not matched to a gene: 9. This CDR3 contains 17 residues. The CDR3 nucleotides read TGCAGTGCTCCACTAGCGGGGGCCGTCAGCTCCTACAATGAGCAGTTCTTC. This gives the protein CSAPLAGAVSSYNEQFF.

The chain joins TRBV7-9 to TRBJ2-7, with D possibly matching TRBD2 (5 bases). V lost 5 bases and J 0 bases, leaving 14 bases between the germline ends. CDR3 length: 15 amino acids. Germline CDR1 SEHNR, CDR2 FQNEAQ (reference sequence). The CDR3 spells CASSTRGNFSYEQYF. The DNA for the CDR3 is TGTGCCAGCAGCACTCGGGGTAACTTCTCCTACGAGCAGTACTTC.

The chain links TRBV7-2 to TRBJ2-3, with TRBD2 identical over 11 bases. Germline CDR1 SGHTA, CDR2 FQGNSA. The CDR3 runs to 15 residues. Trimming cost V 4 bases and J 8 bases; bases outside gene matches: 8. The CDR3: CASSSTSGVGVTQYF. The CDR3 DNA sequence: TGTGCCAGCAGCTCGACTAGCGGGGTCGGAGTTACGCAGTATTTT.

This clonotype occurred a few times. The chain joins TRBV20-1 to TRBJ1-1; no clear D. The germline V and J ends were trimmed by 4 bases and 8 bases, with 11 bases remaining between them. This CDR3 region has 11 residues. Per the germline V gene, CDR1 is DFQATT and CDR2 is SNEGSKA (reference sequence). CDR3 nucleotide sequence: TGCAGTGCTATATCCGGGAGCGAAGCTTTCTTT. Protein sequence: CSAISGSEAFF.

The gene calls are TRBV25-1 and TRBJ1-2, with D tentatively TRBD1 (5 bases). This CDR3 spans 15 amino acids. Per germline, CDR1 MGHDK and CDR2 SYGVNS. The V gene lost 2 bases and the J gene lost 4 bases, with 14 bases spanning the gap. The CDR3 sequence is CASSETRGVSYGYTF. The DNA of the CDR3 is TGTGCCAGCAGTGAAACCCGGGGGGTCTCCTATGGCTACACCTTC.

With respect to this clonotype: Mismatch with germline at one junction end may stem from a read error. This chain joins TRBV28 and TRBJ1-1; 8 nucleotides match TRBD1. CDR1 is MDHEN, CDR2 SYDVKM, per germline. The CDR3 length is 16 residues. CDR3 nucleotides: TGTACCAGCAATCCCCACAGGGGGATGGAGGGCAATGAAGCTTTCTTT. Protein product: CTSNPHRGMEGNEAFF.

In the case of this clonotype: At one end, the junction sequence differs from germline, possibly due to a read error. The gene calls are TRBV12-3 or TRBV12-4 and TRBJ2-3; D is ambiguous. This CDR3 has 15 amino acids. The CDR3 bases are TGTGCCAGCAAAACCCAACCGGGTAGCACAGATATGCAGTATTTT. As protein: CASKTQPGSTDMQYF.

This rearrangement joins TRBV7-9 to TRBJ2-3; 10 bases are a match to TRBD2. The CDR3 has 15 amino acids. The junction had 8 bases not matched to a gene; V was cut back by 5 bases and J by 6 bases. Germline values: CDR1 SEHNR, CDR2 FQNEAQ (reference sequence). The CDR3 spells CASSPGLATLDTQYF. For the CDR3, the DNA is TGTGCCAGCAGCCCGGGACTAGCGACTCTGGATACGCAGTATTTT.

Of note for this clonotype: Mismatch with germline at one junction end may stem from a read error. The V gene is TRBV5-1, the J gene TRBJ2-3; D possibly corresponds to TRBD2 (7 bases). Germline V gene data show CDR1 as SGHRS and CDR2 as YFSETQ. CDR3 size: 16 residues. CDR3 sequence reads: CTSSLVGGATTDTQYF. The CDR3 DNA sequence: TGCACCAGCAGCTTGGTAGGGGGGGCGACGACAGATACGCAGTATTTT.

A remark on this clonotype: At one boundary the junction diverges from the germline segment, which might be a read error. This chain connects TRBV6-2 or TRBV6-3 to TRBJ1-1; no firm D call. The CDR3 is 10 residues long. Germline CDR1 MNHEY, CDR2 SVGEGT. The CDR3 region has the DNA TGTGCCAGCAGTAACTCTGAAGCTTTCTTT. This gives the protein CASSNSEAFF.

This CDR3 reads CASSLDLSSYEQFF. In DNA, the CDR3 is TGTGCCAGCAGCTTAGACCTCTCCTCCTACGAGCAGTTCTTC. The chain links TRBV7-9 to TRBJ2-1; D call uncertain. Germline values: CDR1 SEHNR, CDR2 FQNEAQ (reference sequence). The CDR3 totals 14 residues. V lost 1 base, J lost 10 bases, and 14 bases lay in between.

This chain's CDR3 is CASSLVAGQSYNEQFF. The CDR3 DNA is TGTGCCAGCAGCTTGGTTGCCGGACAGAGCTACAATGAGCAGTTCTTC. The V and J genes are TRBV5-5 and TRBJ2-1; a weak D match, TRBD1 (6 bases). CDR1 is SGHKS, CDR2 YYEKEE, per germline (reference sequence). The CDR3 has 16 amino acids. Trimming shortened V by 0 bases and J by 3 bases, and 13 bases separated the two germline ends.

This clonotype showed up just a few times. At one end, the junction sequence differs from germline, possibly due to a read error. The chain is built from TRBV5-1 and TRBJ1-1, with TRBD1 matching 7 bases. Germline values: CDR1 SGHRS, CDR2 YFSETQ. The CDR3 covers 13 residues. The chain's CDR3 is CAISLRGGFEAFF. The CDR3 DNA reads as TGCGCCATCAGCTTGAGAGGGGGCTTTGAAGCTTTCTTT.

The chain links TRBV7-8 to TRBJ1-2; D unresolved. Germline CDR1 and CDR2: SGHVS and FQNEAQ. This CDR3 spans 15 amino acids. V gave up 1 base and J gave up 4 bases, with 13 bases separating them. This CDR3 is CASSLVVAELYGYTF. The CDR3 DNA sequence: TGTGCCAGCAGCTTAGTTGTGGCAGAACTCTATGGCTACACCTTC.

This clonotype was picked up a small number of times. The gene calls are TRBV10-3 and TRBJ2-4, with TRBD2 identical over 9 bases. Trimming took 0 bases from V and 1 from J; bases not matched to a gene: 16. Looked up from germline, CDR1 is ENHRY and CDR2 is SYGVKD. This CDR3 comprises 21 residues. CDR3 loop: CAISESTLQAGGTPAKNIQYF. The CDR3 DNA is TGTGCCATCAGTGAGTCGACTCTGCAAGCGGGGGGCACCCCCGCCAAAAACATTCAGTACTTC.

This chain uses TRBV9 with TRBJ1-5; D is perhaps TRBD1 (5 bases). The germline V and J ends were trimmed by 4 bases and 9 bases, with 17 bases remaining between them. This CDR3 comprises 14 residues. Germline V gene lookup returns CDR1 SGDLS and CDR2 YYNGEE. The CDR3 DNA is TGTGCCAGCAGCAATATGGGGGTGGGACGGCCCCAGCATTTT. This encodes CASSNMGVGRPQHF.

V gene TRBV7-2 combines with J gene TRBJ1-1, with unresolved D. This CDR3 has 15 residues. Germline V CDR1 and CDR2: SGHTA, FQGNSA. V lost 2 bases to trimming and J lost 5 bases, with 15 bases between them. CDR3 DNA: TGTGCCAGCAGCTTATTTCAGTCGCCCTCGACTGAAGCTTTCTTT. Translating gives CASSLFQSPSTEAFF.

The gene calls are TRBV12-3 or TRBV12-4 and TRBJ1-1; TRBD1 agrees at 8 bases. CDR3 size: 18 residues. The V and J ends lost 5 bases and 0 bases, in that order; junction bases with no gene match: 14. The CDR3 DNA reads TGTGCCAGCAGTACCGGACAGGGAAGGGGACAGATGAACACTGAAGCTTTCTTT. Residues: CASSTGQGRGQMNTEAFF.

This clonotype was seen a handful of times. The V call is TRBV28, the J call TRBJ2-3; D is uncertain. Germline-derived CDR1 and CDR2 are MDHEN and SYDVKM. The CDR3 is 14 amino acids. Trimming took 8 bases from V and 2 from J, leaving 14 bases between them. The CDR3 nucleotides are TGTGCCAGCTATACTACGGGCCTCACAGATACGCAGTATTTT. Protein: CASYTTGLTDTQYF. Based on the CDR3 plus reference TRBV28 and TRBJ2-3, the full variable domain is DVKVTQSSRYLVKRTGEKVFLECVQDMDHENMFWYRQDPGLGLRLIYFSYDVKMKEKGDIPEGYSVSREKKERFSLILESASTNQTSMYLCASYTTGLTDTQYFGPGTRLTVL.

The rearrangement joins TRBV6-1 to TRBJ1-2; 9 positions match TRBD1. The ends lost 6 bases at V and 5 bases at J; junction bases unmatched: 7. From germline, CDR1 is MNHNS and CDR2 SASEGT. The CDR3 has 14 residues. CDR3 residues: CASSGDRVEYGYTF. DNA for the CDR3: TGTGCCAGCAGCGGGGACAGGGTTGAATATGGCTACACCTTC.

This chain's CDR3 is CASSLRGRPETQYF. CDR3 nucleotides: TGTGCCAGCAGTTTACGGGGCCGGCCAGAGACCCAGTACTTC. The chain employs TRBV12-3 or TRBV12-4 and TRBJ2-5, with D perhaps assigned TRBD1 or TRBD2 (5 bases each). The CDR3 consists of 14 residues. The V end was cut by 2 bases, the J end by 4 bases, with 11 bases between.

This clonotype was recorded a few times. J is TRBJ2-1 and V is TRBV6-6, with TRBD2 identical over 10 bases. Trimming at V came to 6 bases and at J to 5 bases, leaving 10 bases not matched to a gene. In germline, CDR1 is MNHNY, CDR2 SVGAGI (reference sequence). CDR3 length equals 16 residues. CDR3 region: CASRQLSGGTHNEQFF. CDR3 coding DNA: TGTGCCAGCAGGCAGCTTAGCGGGGGGACCCACAATGAGCAGTTCTTC.

The chain employs TRBV5-1 and TRBJ2-4, with D uncertain. The end of the DNA fits TRBJ2-7 better, so the J call may be wrong. Germline-derived CDR1 and CDR2 are SGHRS and YFSETQ. This CDR3 comprises 16 residues. The CDR3 DNA is TGCGCCAGCAGCTTGGTACCAGGACCCACCCCCATCGAGCAGTACTTC. It encodes CASSLVPGPTPIEQYF.

This clonotype has just a few counts. The rearrangement links TRBV9 to TRBJ2-1, with TRBD2 matching over 7 bases. Germline values: CDR1 SGDLS, CDR2 YYNGEE. The CDR3 is 15 residues long. Trimming cost V 3 bases and J 0 bases; bases outside gene matches: 3. For the CDR3, the DNA is TGTGCCAGCAGCGCCCGACTAGCCTCCTACAATGAGCAGTTCTTC. Protein product: CASSARLASYNEQFF. Full variable domain (outside the CDR3, taken from reference TRBV9 and TRBJ2-1): DSGVTQTPKHLITATGQRVTLRCSPRSGDLSVYWYQQSLDQGLQFLIQYYNGEERAKGNILERFSAQQFPDLHSELNLSSLELGDSALYFCASSARLASYNEQFFGPGTRLTVL.

The rearrangement uses TRBV5-5 and TRBJ1-4; weak D call: TRBD1 (6 bases). Per the germline V gene, CDR1 is SGHKS and CDR2 is YYEKEE (reference sequence). With 3 bases removed from V and 7 bases from J, the gap between germline ends came to 19 bases. The CDR3 totals 16 residues. CDR3 nucleotides: TGTGCCAGCAGCTGGAAACAGGGAATTGGCGGTGAAAAACTGTTTTTT. Protein product: CASSWKQGIGGEKLFF.

The chain recombines TRBV7-3 with TRBJ2-1; D may be TRBD2 (5 bases). Germline CDR1 and CDR2: SGHTA and FQGTGA. The CDR3 covers 13 residues. Trimming removed 0 bases from V and 9 bases from J, with 9 bases in between. In nucleotides, the CDR3 is TGTGCCAGCAGCTTAACCGGAGAGGGTGAGCAGTTCTTC. This translates into CASSLTGEGEQFF.

The sample holds a few counts of this clonotype. V gene TRBV7-3 combines with J gene TRBJ2-1, with 7 bases identical to TRBD1. J lost 3 bases, V lost 5 bases, and 7 bases had no gene match. Per germline, CDR1 SGHTA and CDR2 FQGTGA. The CDR3 runs to 15 residues. DNA for the CDR3: TGTGCCAGCAGCCCCCGACAGGGAGACTACAATGAGCAGTTCTTC. Its translation: CASSPRQGDYNEQFF.

The gene calls are TRBV25-1 and TRBJ2-3, with D perhaps matching TRBD1 (6 bases). The CDR3 is made up of 15 amino acids. Germline V gene data show CDR1 as MGHDK and CDR2 as SYGVNS. Trimming took 4 bases from V and 2 from J, leaving 13 bases between them. Written as DNA, the CDR3 is TGTGCCAGCAGTGCTGGACAGTACCTCACAGATACGCAGTATTTT. This sequence encodes CASSAGQYLTDTQYF.